A selection of T cell receptor beta chains follows, all from one sample in a study of T cell clonotyping in hematopoietic cell transplantation. The assay was immunoSEQ multiplex PCR, and TCRdb's table has in-frame clones only and misses some. The data show approximately 20,000 clones, under 85% seen once. The sequenced material came from peripheral blood mononuclear cells. The receptors originated from a man aged 55-75 years in good health. Some clones in this sample may be carry-over from other donors' samples. Both conserved end residues are part of each CDR3. A D gene is named only where the DNA matches it firmly. For some rows the clone size is stated as once, few or many, or as a class when expanded; others skip it.

d_call: .
clone_size: .
j_call: TRBJ2-7
v_call: TRBV11-1
cdr3_nt: TGTGCCAGCAGCTACCGGGGGAACTACGAGCAGTACTTC
cdr3_aa: CASSYRGNYEQYF

d_call: .
clone_size: .
j_call: TRBJ1-5
v_call: TRBV5-4
cdr3_nt: TGTGCCAGCAGCCTGGATGGGGGTAATCAGCCCCAGCATTTT
cdr3_aa: CASSLDGGNQPQHF

d_call: .
clone_size: once
j_call: TRBJ2-7
v_call: TRBV29-1
cdr3_nt: TGCAGCGCTGGGATAGGGCGGGAAGGCGAGCAGTACTTC
cdr3_aa: CSAGIGREGEQYF

d_call: .
clone_size: .
j_call: TRBJ1-2
v_call: TRBV7-9
cdr3_nt: TGTGCCAGCAGCTTGTCCTCAGTACAGACAGGATCTAACTATGGCTACACCTTC
cdr3_aa: CASSLSSVQTGSNYGYTF

d_call: TRBD2
clone_size: .
j_call: TRBJ2-1
v_call: TRBV13
cdr3_nt: TGTGCCAGCAGCTCTGGACTAGCGGGGGTCTTTCTTGGTGAGCAGTTCTTC
cdr3_aa: CASSSGLAGVFLGEQFF

d_call: TRBD1
clone_size: .
j_call: TRBJ2-7
v_call: TRBV30
cdr3_nt: TGTGCCTGGAGTGTGAGACAGGGGAGTCCCTTTAGCTCCTACGAGCAGTACTTC
cdr3_aa: CAWSVRQGSPFSSYEQYF

d_call: TRBD2
clone_size: .
j_call: TRBJ2-2
v_call: TRBV27
cdr3_nt: TGTGCCAGCACCCCCCTTAGCGGGAGAAATGGGGAGCTGTTTTTT
cdr3_aa: CASTPLSGRNGELFF

d_call: .
clone_size: once
j_call: TRBJ1-2
v_call: TRBV19
cdr3_nt: TGTGCCAGTAGTATTTCGGGAGTGCGGGCAGGAGATGGCTACACCTTC
cdr3_aa: CASSISGVRAGDGYTF

d_call: TRBD1
clone_size: .
j_call: TRBJ2-7
v_call: TRBV7-8
cdr3_nt: TGTGCCAGCAGCTTGGGACAGAACTACGAGCAGTACTTC
cdr3_aa: CASSLGQNYEQYF

d_call: TRBD1
clone_size: .
j_call: TRBJ1-5
v_call: TRBV6-4
cdr3_nt: TGTGCCAGCAGTGAGTACCCCGGGACAGGGGAGCCCCAGCATTTT
cdr3_aa: CASSEYPGTGEPQHF

d_call: .
clone_size: .
j_call: TRBJ1-3
v_call: TRBV4-3
cdr3_nt: TGCGCCAGCAGCCCCCGCGCAGTGTCTGGAAACACCATATATTTT
cdr3_aa: CASSPRAVSGNTIYF

d_call: .
clone_size: .
j_call: TRBJ1-1
v_call: TRBV19
cdr3_nt: TGTGCCAGTAGTTCGGTCGCTGAAGCTTTCTTT
cdr3_aa: CASSSVAEAFF

d_call: .
clone_size: .
j_call: TRBJ2-1
v_call: TRBV5-1
cdr3_nt: TGCGCCAGCAGCACCCGACCTCGCGCGTCCTACAATGAGCAGTTCTTC
cdr3_aa: CASSTRPRASYNEQFF

d_call: TRBD1
clone_size: .
j_call: TRBJ2-1
v_call: TRBV5-1
cdr3_nt: TGCGCCAGCAGCTTGGATGGGACAGGCTCCTACAATGAGCAGTTCTTC
cdr3_aa: CASSLDGTGSYNEQFF

d_call: .
clone_size: .
j_call: TRBJ2-5
v_call: TRBV5-4
cdr3_nt: TGTGCCAGCAGCGGAACCGGGACCATGGAGACCCAGTACTTC
cdr3_aa: CASSGTGTMETQYF

d_call: TRBD2
clone_size: .
j_call: TRBJ2-1
v_call: TRBV19
cdr3_nt: TGTGCCAGTAGTGGGCCGGGACTAGCAGATGAGCAGTTCTTC
cdr3_aa: CASSGPGLADEQFF

d_call: TRBD2
clone_size: .
j_call: TRBJ2-1
v_call: TRBV7-2
cdr3_nt: TGTGCCAGCAGCCAACTAGCGGGAGGGCTGAATGAGCAGTTCTTC
cdr3_aa: CASSQLAGGLNEQFF

d_call: .
clone_size: .
j_call: TRBJ1-2
v_call: TRBV13
cdr3_nt: TGTGCCAGCAGCGAAAGGCCGGGACCCCGGGATGGCTACACCTTC
cdr3_aa: CASSERPGPRDGYTF

d_call: TRBD1
clone_size: .
j_call: TRBJ2-7
v_call: TRBV9
cdr3_nt: TGTGCCAGCAGCATACAGGGGTCGGGGGAGCAGTACTTC
cdr3_aa: CASSIQGSGEQYF

d_call: TRBD1
clone_size: .
j_call: TRBJ1-2
v_call: TRBV6-9
cdr3_nt: TGTGCCAGCAGTCGGACAGGGAAGAACTATGGCTACACCTTC
cdr3_aa: CASSRTGKNYGYTF

d_call: TRBD1
clone_size: .
j_call: TRBJ1-6
v_call: TRBV9
cdr3_nt: TGTGCCAGCAGCGATGGGACAGGGGATTCACCCCTCCACTTT
cdr3_aa: CASSDGTGDSPLHF

d_call: .
clone_size: .
j_call: TRBJ1-5
v_call: TRBV5-1
cdr3_nt: TGCGCCAGCAGCTTGGACCCTTCTGGTTCTCAGCCCCAGCATTTT
cdr3_aa: CASSLDPSGSQPQHF

d_call: TRBD1
clone_size: .
j_call: TRBJ1-5
v_call: TRBV19
cdr3_nt: TGTGCCAGTAGTATTGAAGGGGGCGCATATCAGCCCCAGCATTTT
cdr3_aa: CASSIEGGAYQPQHF

d_call: TRBD1
clone_size: .
j_call: TRBJ1-5
v_call: TRBV28
cdr3_nt: TGTGCCAATCAGGGGGCCCCGGGTCAGCCCCAGCATTTT
cdr3_aa: CANQGAPGQPQHF

d_call: .
clone_size: .
j_call: TRBJ2-3
v_call: TRBV6-5
cdr3_nt: TGTGCCAGCAGTTCCGTCGTAGGACTTGCCACAGATACGCAGTATTTT
cdr3_aa: CASSSVVGLATDTQYF

d_call: TRBD2
clone_size: few
j_call: TRBJ2-7
v_call: TRBV10-1
cdr3_nt: TGCGCCAGCAGTGAGTCCCTAGCGGGAGTCAACGAGCAGTACTTC
cdr3_aa: CASSESLAGVNEQYF

d_call: TRBD1
clone_size: few
j_call: TRBJ2-5
v_call: TRBV5-1
cdr3_nt: TGCGCCAGCAGCATCGGACAGGACCAAGAGACCCAGTACTTC
cdr3_aa: CASSIGQDQETQYF

d_call: TRBD1
clone_size: .
j_call: TRBJ1-1
v_call: TRBV27
cdr3_nt: TGTGCCAGCAGTTCAGGGGGCAATGGAGTGGGAGCTTTCTTT
cdr3_aa: CASSSGGNGVGAFF

d_call: TRBD1
clone_size: .
j_call: TRBJ2-7
v_call: TRBV19
cdr3_nt: TGTGCCAGTAGGGGACAGACATCGCCCTACGAGCAGTACTTC
cdr3_aa: CASRGQTSPYEQYF

d_call: TRBD1
clone_size: .
j_call: TRBJ2-4
v_call: TRBV5-1
cdr3_nt: TGCGCCAGCAGCTGGAGGGACAGGGGGGACATTCAGTACTTC
cdr3_aa: CASSWRDRGDIQYF

d_call: .
clone_size: .
j_call: TRBJ1-5
v_call: TRBV2
cdr3_nt: TGTGCCAGTGGGGAGGGAAGAAATCAGCCCCAGCATTTT
cdr3_aa: CASGEGRNQPQHF

d_call: TRBD2
clone_size: .
j_call: TRBJ2-7
v_call: TRBV13
cdr3_nt: TGTGCCAGCAGCTTCCGGGCTAGCGGGAGATACGAGCAGTACTTC
cdr3_aa: CASSFRASGRYEQYF

d_call: .
clone_size: .
j_call: TRBJ2-1
v_call: TRBV14
cdr3_nt: TGTGCCAGCAGCCAAAGAAAGGGATACAATGAGCAGTTCTTC
cdr3_aa: CASSQRKGYNEQFF

d_call: TRBD1
clone_size: .
j_call: TRBJ2-5
v_call: TRBV13
cdr3_nt: TGTGCCAGCAGCTTAGCCGGACAGGGAATGGGGATGGATACTGAAGAGACCCAGTACTTC
cdr3_aa: CASSLAGQGMGMDTEETQYF

d_call: .
clone_size: .
j_call: TRBJ1-1
v_call: TRBV11-1
cdr3_nt: TGTGCCAGCAGCTTAGAGAGGGGAGGTGGAGCTGAAGCTTTCTTT
cdr3_aa: CASSLERGGGAEAFF

d_call: .
clone_size: .
j_call: TRBJ2-7
v_call: TRBV9
cdr3_nt: TGTGCCAGCAGCGTCAGCGTACTAGCCGACGAGCAGTACTTC
cdr3_aa: CASSVSVLADEQYF

d_call: .
clone_size: .
j_call: TRBJ1-3
v_call: TRBV11-2
cdr3_nt: TGTGCCAGCAGCTCCAGCCGCTCTGGAAACACCATATATTTT
cdr3_aa: CASSSSRSGNTIYF

d_call: .
clone_size: .
j_call: TRBJ2-1
v_call: TRBV11-2
cdr3_nt: TGTGCCAGCAGCTTAGCGGGATGGAACAATGAGCAGTTCTTC
cdr3_aa: CASSLAGWNNEQFF

d_call: .
clone_size: .
j_call: TRBJ1-2
v_call: TRBV5-3
cdr3_nt: TGTGCCAGAAGCTTGGGCGAGGGAGGAACTAACTATGGCTACACCTTC
cdr3_aa: CARSLGEGGTNYGYTF

d_call: .
clone_size: once
j_call: TRBJ2-7
v_call: TRBV9
cdr3_nt: TGTGCCAGCAGCGTCCGGGCTGGCTCCTACGAGCAGTACTTC
cdr3_aa: CASSVRAGSYEQYF

d_call: TRBD1
clone_size: .
j_call: TRBJ1-1
v_call: TRBV4-3
cdr3_nt: TGCGCCAGCAGCCGGGAGGGGGCCACTGAAGCTTTCTTT
cdr3_aa: CASSREGATEAFF

d_call: TRBD1
clone_size: .
j_call: TRBJ2-7
v_call: TRBV6-6
cdr3_nt: TGTGCCAGCAGACAACAGGGGGTGTACGAGCAGTACTTC
cdr3_aa: CASRQQGVYEQYF

d_call: .
clone_size: few
j_call: TRBJ1-2
v_call: TRBV7-9
cdr3_nt: TGTGCCAGCAGCTTCGGCACAGGGTTGGTGAACTATGGCTACACCTTC
cdr3_aa: CASSFGTGLVNYGYTF

d_call: .
clone_size: .
j_call: TRBJ1-2
v_call: TRBV28
cdr3_nt: TGTGCCAGCAATATCGAACGAAGGGGCTCTGGCTACACCTTC
cdr3_aa: CASNIERRGSGYTF